A single sample is the source of the 14 T cell receptor beta chains below, sequenced in a study of CD8+CD57+ T cells in acquired aplastic anemia (dated by TCRdb to between 2017 and 2018). Sequencing took place on an Illumina HiSeq 2000. Profiling of TCR beta VDJ combinations and CDR3 sequences used genomic DNA as the template. The raw public reads went through TCRdb reprocessing: fastp at Q25, MiXCR clone calling, in-frame beta chains kept. Each CDR3 protein gets just one entry, which takes the most common genes and DNA from the rows behind it. The sample yields 150,000 to 200,000 distinct CDR3 sequences; about 60% were counted once. The leading ten clones occupy approximately 42% of the sample. Flow cytometry had shown CD8+CD57+ cell expansion in the patients selected for sequencing. Specimen: sorted CD4+, CD8+, or CD8+CD57+ T cells (not recorded which) from PBMCs. The receptors were sampled from a human donor with aplastic anemia.

CDR3 protein: CASSYGLSSDTQYF. Here the CDR3 DNA reads TGTGCCAGCAGCTACGGACTGTCCTCAGATACGCAGTATTTT. The chain joins TRBV7-2 to TRBJ2-3; a weak D match, TRBD2 (5 bases). The germline gives CDR1 SGHTA, CDR2 FQGNSA. The V end was cut by 4 bases, the J end by 4 bases, with 12 bases between. The CDR3 runs 14 residues.

In DNA, the CDR3 is TGTGCCACCAGTGATTGGGCTAGCGGGGGCCAGGCAGATACGCAGTATTTT. This encodes CATSDWASGGQADTQYF. The chain combines TRBV24-1 with TRBJ2-3; 10 bases align to TRBD2. Germline V gene data show CDR1 as KGHDR and CDR2 as SFDVKD. V gave up 2 bases and J gave up 4 bases; unmatched junction bases: 8. The CDR3 loop spans 17 amino acids.

The CDR3 spells CASRGGVAGNSYEQYF. DNA of the CDR3: TGCGCCAGCAGGGGTGGGGTAGCGGGGAACTCCTACGAGCAGTACTTC. The rearrangement links TRBV5-1 to TRBJ2-7; 8 bases fit TRBD2. Germline V gene lookup returns CDR1 SGHRS and CDR2 YFSETQ. The CDR3 is 16 amino acids. V lost 5 bases, J lost 0 bases, and 10 bases stayed unmatched.

The chain has TRBV20-1 and TRBJ2-7; D is undetermined. The ends were cut back, 2 bases at V and 3 bases at J, with 8 bases in the middle. The CDR3 is 12 residues long. Germline values: CDR1 DFQATT, CDR2 SNEGSKA (reference sequence). CDR3 DNA: TGCAGTGCTAGACGGACCGGCTACGAGCAGTACTTC. Its protein is CSARRTGYEQYF.

This chain joins TRBV7-2 and TRBJ2-3, with 8 bases lining up with TRBD2. This CDR3 contains 14 residues. In germline, CDR1 is SGHTA, CDR2 FQGNSA. V was clipped by 8 bases and J by 0 bases; unmatched bases: 4. CDR3 protein: CASELAASTDTQYF. CDR3 DNA sequence: TGTGCCAGCGAACTAGCGGCTAGCACAGATACGCAGTATTTT.

The rearrangement joins TRBV7-9 to TRBJ2-1; the match to TRBD1 covers 9 bases. Per germline, CDR1 SEHNR and CDR2 FQNEAQ (reference sequence). This CDR3 has 15 amino acids. Trimming took 5 bases from V and 7 from J; bases not matched to a gene: 9. The CDR3 protein is CASSRGTGTNNEQFF. In DNA, the CDR3 is TGTGCCAGCAGCCGAGGGACAGGGACGAATAATGAGCAGTTCTTC. Together with reference TRBV7-9 and TRBJ2-1, the CDR3 gives the full variable domain: DTGVSQNPRHKITKRGQNVTFRCDPISEHNRLYWYRQTLGQGPEFLTYFQNEAQLEKSRLLSDRFSAERPKGSFSTLEIQRTEQGDSAMYLCASSRGTGTNNEQFFGPGTRLTVL.

The gene calls are TRBV20-1 and TRBJ1-1; no clear D gene. Trimming took off 0 bases at V and 4 bases at J, with 12 bases between the two ends. The CDR3 consists of 14 residues. From germline, CDR1 is DFQATT and CDR2 SNEGSKA (reference sequence). The CDR3 sequence: CSARDARFFTEAFF. The CDR3 coding sequence is TGCAGTGCTAGAGACGCTAGGTTTTTCACTGAAGCTTTCTTT.

The rearrangement joins TRBV4-3 to TRBJ1-6; TRBD1 is a possible D gene (6 bases). Germline CDR1 is LGHNA and CDR2 is YSLEER. This CDR3 contains 15 residues. Trimming left V 4 bases short and J 7 bases short, with 14 bases between. The CDR3 nucleotides are TGCGCCAGCAGCCCTGAAGGGGGTTCGAATTCACCCCTCCACTTT. This gives the protein CASSPEGGSNSPLHF.

This clonotype was detected only a few times. Being one base from a much bigger clone, this may be a read error. V gene TRBV11-2 combines with J gene TRBJ1-1, with TRBD1 identical over 7 bases. CDR1 is SGHAT, CDR2 FQNNGV, per germline. The CDR3 spans 15 residues. CDR3 amino acids: CASGLVRGANTEAFF. In nucleotides, the CDR3 is TGTGCCAGCGGCTTAGTCAGGGGGGCGAACACTGAAGCTTTCTTT. Full variable domain (missing parts from reference TRBV11-2 and TRBJ1-1): EAGVAQSPRYKIIEKRQSVAFWCNPISGHATLYWYQQILGQGPKLLIQFQNNGVVDDSQLPKDRFSAERLKGVDSTLKIQPAKLEDSAVYLCASGLVRGANTEAFFGQGTRLTVV.

The chain uses TRBV25-1 and TRBJ2-6; TRBD2 matches 10 bases. After removal of 8 bases from V and 0 bases from J, the junction contained 10 bases not matched to a gene. The CDR3 extends over 18 amino acids. From germline, CDR1 is MGHDK and CDR2 SYGVNS. The CDR3 sequence is CASGPGTSASSGANVLTF. The DNA of the CDR3 is TGTGCCAGCGGTCCCGGGACTAGCGCAAGCTCTGGGGCCAACGTCCTGACTTTC. The entire variable domain, with the rest obtained from reference TRBV25-1 and TRBJ2-6, is as follows: EADIYQTPRYLVIGTGKKITLECSQTMGHDKMYWYQQDPGMELHLIHYSYGVNSTEKGDLSSESTVSRIRTEHFPLTLESARPSHTSQYLCASGPGTSASSGANVLTFGAGSRLTVL.

V usage is TRBV29-1 and J usage is TRBJ2-1, with D perhaps TRBD2 (6 bases). Trimming took off 8 bases at V and 4 bases at J, with 12 bases between the two ends. The CDR3 has 12 residues. Germline CDR1 SQVTM, CDR2 ANQGSEA. CDR3: CSSGREYNEQFF. CDR3 coding DNA: TGCAGCAGTGGCCGGGAGTACAATGAGCAGTTCTTC.

Turning to this clonotype: Just one base apart from a much larger clone, this may be a read error. The chain carries TRBV6-5 and TRBJ2-5; D call uncertain. CDR3 length: 13 residues. The germline V gene encodes CDR1 MNHEY and CDR2 SVGAGI. This CDR3 is CASRPLKKAPPIF. The CDR3 DNA reads as TGTGCCAGCAGGCCCTTAAAGAAGGCACCTCCTATTTTC.

The V and J genes are TRBV25-1 and TRBJ1-2, with 10 bases identical to TRBD1. The CDR3 runs 10 residues. Trimming cost V 11 bases and J 6 bases; bases outside gene matches: 0. The germline V gene has CDR1 MGHDK and CDR2 SYGVNS. This CDR3 is CAGTGDGYTF. CDR3 nucleotide sequence: TGTGCCGGGACAGGGGATGGCTACACCTTC.

The rearrangement uses TRBV20-1 and TRBJ2-5; 10 bases are a match to TRBD2. This CDR3 contains 12 residues. The V gene end was trimmed by 8 bases and the J gene end by 4 bases; junction bases not matched to a gene: 4. Germline CDR1 is DFQATT and CDR2 is SNEGSKA (reference sequence). The CDR3 DNA is TGCAGTACACTAGCGGGATTAGAGACCCAGTACTTC. It yields the protein CSTLAGLETQYF.